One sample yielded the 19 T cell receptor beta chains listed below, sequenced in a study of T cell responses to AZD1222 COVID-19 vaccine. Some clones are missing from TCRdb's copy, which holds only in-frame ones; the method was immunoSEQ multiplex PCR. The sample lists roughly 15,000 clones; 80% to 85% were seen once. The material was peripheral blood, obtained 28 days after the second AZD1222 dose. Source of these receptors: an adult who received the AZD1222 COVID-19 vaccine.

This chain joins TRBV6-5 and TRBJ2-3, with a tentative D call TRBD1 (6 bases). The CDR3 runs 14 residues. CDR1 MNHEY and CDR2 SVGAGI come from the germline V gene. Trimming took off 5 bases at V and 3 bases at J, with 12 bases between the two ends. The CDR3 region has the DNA TGTGCCAGCAGTATACAGGGCTGGACAGATACGCAGTATTTT. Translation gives CASSIQGWTDTQYF.

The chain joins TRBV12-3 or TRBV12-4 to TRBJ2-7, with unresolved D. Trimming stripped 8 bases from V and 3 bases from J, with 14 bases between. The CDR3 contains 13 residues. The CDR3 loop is CASSQVTVYEQYF. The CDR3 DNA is TGTGCCAGCTCGCAAGTGACGGTCTACGAGCAGTACTTC.

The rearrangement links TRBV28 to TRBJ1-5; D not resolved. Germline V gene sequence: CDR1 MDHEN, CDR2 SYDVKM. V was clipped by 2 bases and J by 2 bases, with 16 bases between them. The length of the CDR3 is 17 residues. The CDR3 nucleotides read TGTGCCAGCAGTTTAGTATACGAGGGAGGTGGCAATCAGCCCCAGCATTTT. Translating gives CASSLVYEGGGNQPQHF.

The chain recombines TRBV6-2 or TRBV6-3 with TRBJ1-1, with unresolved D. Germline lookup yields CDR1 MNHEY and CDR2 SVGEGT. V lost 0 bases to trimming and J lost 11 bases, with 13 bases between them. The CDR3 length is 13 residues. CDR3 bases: TGTGCCAGCAGTTACTCCCGTGCCAGCGAGGCTTTCTTT. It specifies CASSYSRASEAFF.

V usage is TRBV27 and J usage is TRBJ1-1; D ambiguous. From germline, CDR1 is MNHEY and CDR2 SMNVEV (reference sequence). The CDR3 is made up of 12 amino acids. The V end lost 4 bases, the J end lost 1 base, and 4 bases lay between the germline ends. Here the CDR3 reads CASSSPNTEAFF. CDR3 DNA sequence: TGTGCCAGCAGTTCCCCGAACACTGAAGCTTTCTTT.

The chain's CDR3 is CASRFRREAYEQYF. CDR3 nucleotide sequence: TGTGCCAGCAGGTTCAGAAGAGAAGCCTACGAGCAGTACTTC. The V gene is TRBV27, the J gene TRBJ2-7; D uncertain. This CDR3 has 14 amino acids. V lost 6 bases to trimming and J lost 2 bases, with 14 bases between them. CDR1 is MNHEY and CDR2 is SMNVEV in the germline V gene (reference sequence).

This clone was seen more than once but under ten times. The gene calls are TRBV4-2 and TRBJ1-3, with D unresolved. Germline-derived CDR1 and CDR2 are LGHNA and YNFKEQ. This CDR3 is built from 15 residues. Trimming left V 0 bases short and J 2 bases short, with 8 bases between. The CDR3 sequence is CASSQEPGTGNTIYF. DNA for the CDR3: TGTGCCAGCAGCCAAGAACCGGGTACTGGAAACACCATATATTTT.

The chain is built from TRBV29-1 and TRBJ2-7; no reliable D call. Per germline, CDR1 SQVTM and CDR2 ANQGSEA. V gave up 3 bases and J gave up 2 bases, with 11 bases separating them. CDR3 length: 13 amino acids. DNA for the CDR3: TGCAGCGTTGAGGACGGTCTGACCTACGAGCAGTACTTC. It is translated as CSVEDGLTYEQYF.

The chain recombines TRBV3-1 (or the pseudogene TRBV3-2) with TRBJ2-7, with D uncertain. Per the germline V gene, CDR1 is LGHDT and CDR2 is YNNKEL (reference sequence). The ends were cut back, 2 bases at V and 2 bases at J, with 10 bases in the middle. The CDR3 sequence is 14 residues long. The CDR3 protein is CASSQHPGTYEQYF. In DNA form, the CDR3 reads TGTGCCAGCAGCCAACATCCAGGCACCTACGAGCAGTACTTC.

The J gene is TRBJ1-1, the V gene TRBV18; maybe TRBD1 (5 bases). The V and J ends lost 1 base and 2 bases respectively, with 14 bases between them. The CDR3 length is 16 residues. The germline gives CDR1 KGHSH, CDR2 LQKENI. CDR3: CASSPQEGGVNTEAFF. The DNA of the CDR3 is TGTGCCAGCTCACCACAAGAAGGAGGGGTAAACACTGAAGCTTTCTTT.

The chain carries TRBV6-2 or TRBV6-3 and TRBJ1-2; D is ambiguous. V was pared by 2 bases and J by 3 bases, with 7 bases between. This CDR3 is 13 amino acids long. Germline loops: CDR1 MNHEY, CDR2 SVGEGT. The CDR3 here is CASSYEADYGYTF. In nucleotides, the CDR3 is TGTGCCAGCAGTTACGAGGCAGACTATGGCTACACCTTC.

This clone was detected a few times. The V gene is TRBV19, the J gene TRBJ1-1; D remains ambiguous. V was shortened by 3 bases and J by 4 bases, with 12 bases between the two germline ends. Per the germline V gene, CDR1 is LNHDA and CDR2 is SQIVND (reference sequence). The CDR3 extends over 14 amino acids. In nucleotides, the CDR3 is TGTGCCAGTAGTATTGGGCCCCGGGGCACTGAAGCTTTCTTT. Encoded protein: CASSIGPRGTEAFF.

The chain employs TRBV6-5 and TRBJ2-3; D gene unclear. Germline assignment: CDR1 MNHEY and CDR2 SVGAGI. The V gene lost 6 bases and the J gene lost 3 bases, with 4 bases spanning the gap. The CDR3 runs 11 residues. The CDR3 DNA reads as TGTGCCAGCAGCGCTACAGATACGCAGTATTTT. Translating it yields CASSATDTQYF.

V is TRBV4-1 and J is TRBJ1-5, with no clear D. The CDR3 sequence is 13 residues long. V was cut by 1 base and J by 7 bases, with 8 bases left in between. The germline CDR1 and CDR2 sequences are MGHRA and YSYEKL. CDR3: CASSQGLGQPQHF. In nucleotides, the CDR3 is TGCGCCAGCAGCCAAGGGCTCGGGCAGCCCCAGCATTTT.

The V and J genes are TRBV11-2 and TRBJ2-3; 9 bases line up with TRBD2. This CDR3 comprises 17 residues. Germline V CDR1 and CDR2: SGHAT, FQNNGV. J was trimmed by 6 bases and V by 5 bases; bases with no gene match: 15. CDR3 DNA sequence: TGTGCCAGCAGCCCTTTAAGCGGGGGGCGGACCCCCGATACGCAGTATTTT. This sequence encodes CASSPLSGGRTPDTQYF.

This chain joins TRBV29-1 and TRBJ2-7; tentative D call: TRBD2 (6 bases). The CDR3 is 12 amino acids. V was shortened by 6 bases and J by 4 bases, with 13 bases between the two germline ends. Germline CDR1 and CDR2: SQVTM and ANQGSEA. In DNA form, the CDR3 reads TGCAGCGTGGGGGACGGGAGTTACGAGCAGTACTTC. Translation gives CSVGDGSYEQYF.

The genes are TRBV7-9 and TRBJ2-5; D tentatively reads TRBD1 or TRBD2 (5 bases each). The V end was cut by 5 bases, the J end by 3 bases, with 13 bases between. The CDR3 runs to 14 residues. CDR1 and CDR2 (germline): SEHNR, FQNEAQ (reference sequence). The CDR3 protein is CASSPAGAKETQYF. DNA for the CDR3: TGTGCCAGCAGCCCTGCCGGGGCTAAAGAGACCCAGTACTTC.

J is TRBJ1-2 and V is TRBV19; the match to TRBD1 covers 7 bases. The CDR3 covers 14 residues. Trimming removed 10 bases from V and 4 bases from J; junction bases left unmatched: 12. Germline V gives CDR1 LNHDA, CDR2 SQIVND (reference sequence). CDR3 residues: CATLAGGRIYGYTF. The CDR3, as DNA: TGTGCCACCTTAGCAGGGGGGCGCATCTATGGCTACACCTTC.

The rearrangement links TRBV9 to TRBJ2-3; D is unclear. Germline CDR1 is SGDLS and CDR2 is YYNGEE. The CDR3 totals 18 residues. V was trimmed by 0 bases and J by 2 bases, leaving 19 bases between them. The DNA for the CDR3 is TGTGCCAGCAGCGTAGACCAGTCGGCCACCAGAGACACAGATACGCAGTATTTT. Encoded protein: CASSVDQSATRDTDTQYF.